One and the same sample provided the 10 T cell receptor beta chains below, sequenced in a study of graft-versus-host responses after intestinal transplantation. Their recognized antigens are unknown. Repertoires were generated with immunoSEQ multiplex PCR, while TCRdb's copy carries only in-frame clones and drops some. The table has 110,000 to 150,000 clones, nearly 95% seen once; the top ten hold about 0.19%. Sequenced material: unstimulated CD4+ T cells sorted from spleen or lymph node cells, taken before intestinal transplant. Every receptor here comes from a human donor who received an intestinal transplant.

This sequence joins TRBV7-3 and TRBJ2-7; 11 bases align to TRBD2. Per germline, CDR1 SGHTA and CDR2 FQGTGA. V lost 3 bases, J lost 2 bases, and 3 bases stayed unmatched. The CDR3 length is 15 residues. CDR3 nucleotides: TGTGCCAGCAGCTTGGGACTAGCGGCTACCTACGAGCAGTACTTC. Translating gives CASSLGLAATYEQYF.

V and J are TRBV5-4 and TRBJ2-1; 7 nucleotides match TRBD2. Germline values: CDR1 SGHNT, CDR2 YYREEE (reference sequence). The CDR3 length is 16 residues. Losses at the gene ends were 4 bases for V and 0 bases for J; bases not matched to a gene: 7. CDR3 in DNA: TGTGCCAGCAGCCCGCCCGGCGGGAGCTCCTACAATGAGCAGTTCTTC. As protein: CASSPPGGSSYNEQFF.

Regarding this clone: A read error may produce the germline difference seen at one junction end. This same CDR3 is encoded by further DNA sequences in the sample. V gene TRBV28 combines with J gene TRBJ1-5, with D maybe TRBD1 (6 bases). The length of the CDR3 is 20 residues. Germline V gene lookup returns CDR1 MDHEN and CDR2 SYDVKM. The CDR3 loop reads CASRITPDSFILWDNQPQHF. The CDR3 coding sequence is TGTGCTAGCAGGATCACGCCGGACAGCTTCATCTTGTGGGATAATCAGCCCCAGCATTTT.

The genes are TRBV10-3 and TRBJ2-7, with a possible D match to TRBD2 (6 bases). Germline loops: CDR1 ENHRY, CDR2 SYGVKD. The CDR3 runs 16 residues. V was pared by 11 bases and J by 1 base, with 24 bases between. The CDR3 nucleotides are TGTGCCTCCAGCATCTTAGCCGGGGGTCTGTCCTACGAGCAGTACTTC. This sequence encodes CASSILAGGLSYEQYF.

This chain connects TRBV15 to TRBJ2-2; the D gene could be TRBD1 or TRBD2 (5 bases each). The CDR3 consists of 19 residues. V was shortened by 1 base and J by 4 bases, with 22 bases between the two germline ends. Germline V lookup: CDR1 LNHNV, CDR2 YYDKDF (reference sequence). CDR3 residues: CATSRGRPMGSGTTGELFF. The CDR3, as DNA: TGTGCCACCAGCAGAGGTCGCCCCATGGGTTCAGGGACCACCGGGGAGCTGTTTTTT. The full variable domain, completed using reference TRBV15 and TRBJ2-2, is DAMVIQNPRYQVTQFGKPVTLSCSQTLNHNVMYWYQQKSSQAPKLLFHYYDKDFNNEADTPDNFQSRRPNTSFCFLDIRSPGLGDTAMYLCATSRGRPMGSGTTGELFFGEGSRLTVL.

This clone was recorded a few times. The chain links TRBV5-1 to TRBJ2-7; TRBD2 matches 12 bases. Trimming removed 4 bases from V and 0 bases from J; junction bases left unmatched: 2. CDR1 and CDR2 (germline): SGHRS, YFSETQ. The CDR3 length is 15 residues. CDR3 DNA sequence: TGCGCCAGCAGCACGACTAGCGGGAGCTCCTACGAGCAGTACTTC. It is translated as CASSTTSGSSYEQYF.

The chain recombines TRBV4-2 with TRBJ2-7; tentatively, D is TRBD1 (6 bases). From germline, CDR1 is LGHNA and CDR2 YNFKEQ. V was clipped by 0 bases and J by 7 bases, with 13 bases between them. CDR3 size: 14 residues. The CDR3 DNA follows: TGTGCCAGCAGCCAAGATGGACAGTTGGGGGAGCAGTACTTC. Amino acids: CASSQDGQLGEQYF.

The chain carries TRBV7-2 and TRBJ2-3; no reliable D call. CDR3 length equals 13 residues. Germline loops: CDR1 SGHTA, CDR2 FQGNSA. Trimming removed 5 bases at V and 3 bases at J, with 9 bases between. CDR3 loop: CASSPQATDTQYF. CDR3 DNA: TGTGCCAGCAGCCCGCAGGCTACAGATACGCAGTATTTT.

This chain uses TRBV6-1 with TRBJ1-4; 9 nucleotides align to TRBD1. J was trimmed by 7 bases and V by 6 bases; bases with no gene match: 9. CDR3 length: 15 residues. Germline loops: CDR1 MNHNS, CDR2 SASEGT. The CDR3: CASSITGTGFEKLFF. CDR3 sequence (DNA): TGTGCCAGCAGCATAACCGGGACAGGGTTTGAAAAACTGTTTTTT.

This chain links TRBV18 with TRBJ2-1; D uncertain. Germline lookup yields CDR1 KGHSH and CDR2 LQKENI. The CDR3 consists of 15 residues. Trimming removed 3 bases at V and 7 bases at J, with 16 bases between. The CDR3 region has the DNA TGTGCCAGCTCACCCTCAATCGGAGAGAGTAATGAGCAGTTCTTC. Translating it yields CASSPSIGESNEQFF.